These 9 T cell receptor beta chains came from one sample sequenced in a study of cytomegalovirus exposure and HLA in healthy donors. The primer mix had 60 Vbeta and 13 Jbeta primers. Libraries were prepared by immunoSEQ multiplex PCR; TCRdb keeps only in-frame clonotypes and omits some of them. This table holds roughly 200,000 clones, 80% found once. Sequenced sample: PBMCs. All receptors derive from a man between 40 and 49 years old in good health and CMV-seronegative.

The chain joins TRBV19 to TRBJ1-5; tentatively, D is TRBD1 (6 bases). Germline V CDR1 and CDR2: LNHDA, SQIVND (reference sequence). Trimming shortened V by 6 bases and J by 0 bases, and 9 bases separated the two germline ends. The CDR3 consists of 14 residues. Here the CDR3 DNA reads TGTGCCAGTAGCGGACAGTATAGCAATCAGCCCCAGCATTTT. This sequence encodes CASSGQYSNQPQHF.

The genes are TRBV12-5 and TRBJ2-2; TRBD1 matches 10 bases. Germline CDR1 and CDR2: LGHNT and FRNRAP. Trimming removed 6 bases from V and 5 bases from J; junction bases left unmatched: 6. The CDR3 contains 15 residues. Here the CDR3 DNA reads TGTGCTAGTGGCCCCGACAGGGGGCGGACCGGGGAGCTGTTTTTT. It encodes CASGPDRGRTGELFF.

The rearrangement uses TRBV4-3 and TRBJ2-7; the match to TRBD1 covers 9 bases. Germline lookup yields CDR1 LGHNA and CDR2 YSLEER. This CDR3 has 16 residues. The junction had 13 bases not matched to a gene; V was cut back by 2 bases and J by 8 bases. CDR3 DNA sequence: TGCGCCAGCAGCCAATTCCCGCCGGGACAGGGAAGGCAGCAGTACTTC. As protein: CASSQFPPGQGRQQYF.

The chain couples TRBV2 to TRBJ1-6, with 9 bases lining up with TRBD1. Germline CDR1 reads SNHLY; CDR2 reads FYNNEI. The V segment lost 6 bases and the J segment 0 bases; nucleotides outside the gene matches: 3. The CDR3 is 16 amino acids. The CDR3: CASRGTGSSYNSPLHF. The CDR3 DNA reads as TGTGCCAGCAGGGGGACAGGGAGCTCCTATAATTCACCCCTCCACTTT.

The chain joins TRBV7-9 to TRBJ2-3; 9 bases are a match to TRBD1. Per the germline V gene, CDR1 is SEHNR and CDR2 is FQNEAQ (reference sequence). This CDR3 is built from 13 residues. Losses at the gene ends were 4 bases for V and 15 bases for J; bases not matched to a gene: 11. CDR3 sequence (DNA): TGTGCCAGCAGCTCCTGGGGGGACAGGGAGGGATATTTT. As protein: CASSSWGDREGYF. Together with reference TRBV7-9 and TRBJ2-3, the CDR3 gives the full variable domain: DTGVSQNPRHKITKRGQNVTFRCDPISEHNRLYWYRQTLGQGPEFLTYFQNEAQLEKSRLLSDRFSAERPKGSFSTLEIQRTEQGDSAMYLCASSSWGDREGYFGPGTRLTVL.

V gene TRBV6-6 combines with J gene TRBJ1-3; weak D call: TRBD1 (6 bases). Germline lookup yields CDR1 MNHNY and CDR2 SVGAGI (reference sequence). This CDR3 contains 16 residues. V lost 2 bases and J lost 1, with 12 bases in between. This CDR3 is CASSYREQGSGNTIYF. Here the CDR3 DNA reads TGTGCCAGCAGTTACCGCGAACAGGGTTCTGGAAACACCATATATTTT.

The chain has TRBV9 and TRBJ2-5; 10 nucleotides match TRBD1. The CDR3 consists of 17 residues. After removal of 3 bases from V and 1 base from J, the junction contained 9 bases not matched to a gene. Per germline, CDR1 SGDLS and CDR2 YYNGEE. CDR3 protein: CASSATGTGVTQETQYF. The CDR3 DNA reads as TGTGCCAGCAGCGCAACCGGGACAGGGGTAACCCAAGAGACCCAGTACTTC.

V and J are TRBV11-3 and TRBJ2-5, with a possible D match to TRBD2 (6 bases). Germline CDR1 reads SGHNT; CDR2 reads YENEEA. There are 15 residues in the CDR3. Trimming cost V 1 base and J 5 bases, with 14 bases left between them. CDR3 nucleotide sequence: TGTGCCAGCAGCTTAGGAGGAGGAGGGATGGAGACCCAGTACTTC. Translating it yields CASSLGGGGMETQYF. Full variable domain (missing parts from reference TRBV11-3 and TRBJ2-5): EAGVVQSPRYKIIEKKQPVAFWCNPISGHNTLYWYLQNLGQGPELLIRYENEEAVDDSQLPKDRFSAERLKGVDSTLKIQPAELGDSAVYLCASSLGGGGMETQYFGPGTRLLVL.

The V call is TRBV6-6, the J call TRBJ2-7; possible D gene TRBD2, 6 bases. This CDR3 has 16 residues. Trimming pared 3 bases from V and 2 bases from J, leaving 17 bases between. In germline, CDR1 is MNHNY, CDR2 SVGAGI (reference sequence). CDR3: CASSYPFGTDTYEQYF. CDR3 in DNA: TGTGCCAGCAGTTATCCCTTCGGGACTGACACCTACGAGCAGTACTTC.